This T cell receptor (beta chain) was recorded in a study of preoperative IRX-2 immunotherapy in early breast cancer. The method was immunoSEQ multiplex PCR; TCRdb's version includes in-frame clones alone and lacks a portion of them. The sample carries around 39,000 clones, over 85% recorded once. Indicated treatment: preoperative locoregional IRX-2 cytokine immunotherapy. Preoperative locoregional IRX-2 cytokine immunotherapy was tested in the phase Ib source study. This CDR3 contains 15 residues. Trimming removed 4 bases from V and 2 bases from J, with 15 bases in between. The germline CDR1 and CDR2 sequences are MDHEN and SYDVKM. This clone was picked up one time.

The rearrangement links TRBV28 to TRBJ2-7; the D call may be TRBD1 or TRBD2 (5 bases each). This clonotype originated in a human donor with breast cancer. Specimen: tumor tissue, collected after IRX-2 immunotherapy. CDR3 sequence reads: CASSSTGTWTYEQYF. The CDR3 DNA reads TGTGCCAGCAGTTCGACCGGGACGTGGACCTACGAGCAGTACTTC.